The present entry profiles one T cell receptor beta chain with its context. The germline gives CDR1 SGHRS, CDR2 YFSETQ. V was clipped by 3 bases and J by 2 bases; unmatched bases: 5. CDR3 length: 15 residues. This record belongs to a study of blood T cell repertoires in COVID-19. Turning to the study itself: Spain, Italy and the United States supplied samples that represented acute and convalescent COVID-19. PBMCs, B-cell-depleted T cells, or T cells provided the cDNA or gDNA that made up the material.

Seattle patients were enrolled during active infection and followed longitudinally. Original handling: Estimated nucleated cell counts came from reference gene primer amplification. TCRdb's copy holds only in-frame clones and misses some; the assay was immunoSEQ multiplex PCR. The V and J calls and the clone size are those of that table, but D and trimming were determined from the DNA. Of some 330,000 clones listed, roughly 91% are singletons. Source material: peripheral blood. This chain connects TRBV5-1 to TRBJ2-7, with TRBD1 identical over 10 bases. The sequence came from a woman aged 30 to 39 with COVID-19, enrolled during active disease. The CDR3 is CASSSGGTGAYEQYF. The CDR3, as DNA: TGCGCCAGCAGCTCCGGCGGGACAGGGGCCTACGAGCAGTACTTC.